This entry features one T cell receptor beta chain sequence. Its antigen is as yet unknown. The primer mix had 60 Vbeta and 13 Jbeta primers. Method: immunoSEQ multiplex PCR; TCRdb's copy keeps in-frame clones and lacks some. The sample includes fewer than 85,000 clones. The record originates from a study of cytomegalovirus exposure and HLA in healthy donors. At the level of the study: The study's early data release held roughly 91 million unique TCRs from HLA-typed donors. Whole-study results and caveats: Donor immune exposure was known only as CMV serostatus.

Donors in the study were healthy people who gave bone marrow. The germline V and J ends were trimmed by 6 bases and 11 bases, with 14 bases remaining between them. CDR1 is MNHNY and CDR2 is SVGAGI in the germline V gene (reference sequence). This CDR3 spans 12 amino acids. This sequence was found in a man aged 45-65 years in good health and CMV-seropositive. V usage is TRBV6-6 and J usage is TRBJ1-5; weak D call: TRBD1 (5 bases). What was sequenced was PBMCs. The CDR3 DNA sequence: TGTGCCAGCAGCCAGGGCCAGACCGCCCAGCATTTT. Translation gives CASSQGQTAQHF.